The rows below give T cell receptor beta chains drawn from one sample of a study of blood T cell repertoires in COVID-19. Only in-frame clones appear in the TCRdb table, and some are missing; sequencing was by immunoSEQ multiplex PCR. The sample includes 200,000 or so clones, roughly 90% of them seen just once. The sequencing sample was made of peripheral blood. The receptors here all came from a woman aged 70-85 years with acute or convalescent COVID-19. Both conserved end residues are part of each CDR3. The D gene is left open where the match is weak. Not all rows give a size; the values are once, few, many and, for expanded clones, a class.

cdr3_aa	cdr3_nt	v_call	j_call	clone_size	d_call
CASSIFGDTQYF	TGTGCCAGTAGTATTTTCGGAGATACGCAGTATTTT	TRBV19	TRBJ2-3	-	-
CASRQSGGGDTQYF	TGTGCCAGCCGCCAAAGCGGGGGAGGGGATACGCAGTATTTT	TRBV2	TRBJ2-3	-	TRBD2
CASSDRGVGYTF	TGCGCCAGCAGCGACAGGGGAGTCGGCTACACCTTC	TRBV5-1	TRBJ1-2	-	TRBD1
CASSDGQGRSPLHF	TGTGCCAGCAGTGATGGACAGGGGAGATCACCCCTCCACTTT	TRBV6-1	TRBJ1-6	-	TRBD1
CASSTWTGGETEAFF	TGTGCCAGTAGTACCTGGACAGGGGGAGAGACTGAAGCTTTCTTT	TRBV19	TRBJ1-1	-	TRBD1
CASSEGGARTEAFF	TGTGCCAGCAGTGAGGGGGGGGCGCGGACTGAAGCTTTCTTT	TRBV2	TRBJ1-1	-	-
CASSPLGVTSVYEQYF	TGTGCCAGCAGTCCCCTCGGGGTAACGAGCGTCTACGAGCAGTACTTC	TRBV27	TRBJ2-7	-	-
CASSQAYEQYF	TGTGCCAGCAGCCAAGCTTACGAGCAGTACTTC	TRBV3-1/TRBV3-2	TRBJ2-7	once	-
CASKEQGNTEAFF	TGCGCCAGCAAAGAACAGGGGAACACTGAAGCTTTCTTT	TRBV5-1	TRBJ1-1	-	-
CASRLAGADTQYF	TGTGCCAGCAGGCTAGCGGGAGCAGATACGCAGTATTTT	TRBV12-3/TRBV12-4	TRBJ2-3	-	TRBD2
CASRVAAGNTIYF	TGTGCCAGCAGAGTAGCTGCTGGAAACACCATATATTTT	TRBV6-5	TRBJ1-3	-	-
CASSQSQDRGNQPQHF	TGCGCCAGCAGTCAATCGCAGGACAGGGGTAACCAGCCCCAGCATTTT	TRBV23-1	TRBJ1-5	-	TRBD1
CSVRDRGPETQYF	TGCAGCGTGCGGGACAGGGGGCCAGAGACCCAGTACTTC	TRBV29-1	TRBJ2-5	-	TRBD1
CASSPARGNQPQHF	TGTGCCAGCAGTCCCGCGAGGGGCAATCAGCCCCAGCATTTT	TRBV27	TRBJ1-5	once	-
CAISALGTSGGGEQFF	TGTGCCATCAGTGCCCTTGGGACTAGCGGGGGAGGGGAGCAGTTCTTC	TRBV10-3	TRBJ2-1	-	TRBD2
CASSSGLAGGTDTQYF	TGTGCCAGCAGCTCTGGACTAGCGGGAGGCACAGATACGCAGTATTTT	TRBV5-5	TRBJ2-3	-	TRBD2
CASRRAIDNEKLFF	TGCGCCAGCCGGCGGGCTATCGATAATGAAAAACTGTTTTTT	TRBV5-1	TRBJ1-4	-	-
CASSNLAGSSYEQYF	TGTGCCAGCAGTAACTTAGCGGGTAGCTCCTACGAGCAGTACTTC	TRBV6-6	TRBJ2-7	-	TRBD2
CASSIQGSNTEAFF	TGCGCCAGCAGTATTCAGGGCAGTAACACTGAAGCTTTCTTT	TRBV5-1	TRBJ1-1	few	-
CASSPGVDTQYF	TGTGCCAGCAGCCCGGGGGTAGATACGCAGTATTTT	TRBV5-5	TRBJ2-3	-	-
CASSLASTGNQPQHF	TGTGCCAGCAGTTTAGCCTCAACGGGGAATCAGCCCCAGCATTTT	TRBV28	TRBJ1-5	-	-
CASNQTPSGGTEAFF	TGTGCCAGCAATCAGACCCCGTCAGGGGGGACTGAAGCTTTCTTT	TRBV28	TRBJ1-1	once	TRBD1
CASSRGQGMRGYTF	TGTGCCAGCAGCCGCGGACAGGGCATGCGGGGCTACACCTTC	TRBV6-5	TRBJ1-2	-	TRBD1
CASRLAEVTGNTIYF	TGTGCCAGCAGGCTCGCGGAGGTGACGGGAAACACCATATATTTT	TRBV7-9	TRBJ1-3	-	-
CAIRGSTGAYEQYF	TGTGCCATCCGGGGGTCAACAGGGGCCTACGAGCAGTACTTC	TRBV10-3	TRBJ2-7	-	-
CASSWGSWNTEAFF	TGCGCCAGCAGCTGGGGCAGCTGGAACACTGAAGCTTTCTTT	TRBV5-1	TRBJ1-1	-	-
CASSQAGLAEQYF	TGTGCCAGCAGCCAAGCAGGGTTGGCCGAGCAGTACTTC	TRBV3-1/TRBV3-2	TRBJ2-7	-	-
CASSLRTRAGEQYF	TGTGCCAGCAGCTTACGGACTAGAGCTGGAGAGCAGTACTTC	TRBV11-2	TRBJ2-7	-	TRBD2
CASSRTGGVLNTEAFF	TGTGCCAGCAGCAGGACAGGGGGGGTGCTGAACACTGAAGCTTTCTTT	TRBV28	TRBJ1-1	-	TRBD1
CASSGLRGRGDTQYF	TGTGCCAGCAGCGGCCTCCGCGGGAGGGGAGATACGCAGTATTTT	TRBV9	TRBJ2-3	-	TRBD2
CASSYSTANTGELFF	TGTGCCAGCAGTTACTCGACAGCAAACACCGGGGAGCTGTTTTTT	TRBV6-5	TRBJ2-2	once	-
CASSYGGVRNRSPLHF	TGTGCCAGCAGTTACGGGGGCGTGCGGAATCGTTCACCCCTCCACTTT	TRBV6-6	TRBJ1-6	once	-
CASGGTAVTDTQYF	TGTGCCAGCGGAGGGACAGCCGTCACAGATACGCAGTATTTT	TRBV7-2	TRBJ2-3	-	-
CASSENTMSEAFF	TGTGCCAGCAGTGAAAATACCATGAGTGAAGCTTTCTTT	TRBV2	TRBJ1-1	-	-
CASSPEIDTGELFF	TGTGCCAGCAGTCCCGAGATAGACACCGGGGAGCTGTTTTTT	TRBV28	TRBJ2-2	-	-
CASSYDRGTYNSPLHF	TGTGCCAGCAGCTACGACAGGGGAACCTATAATTCACCCCTCCACTTT	TRBV7-9	TRBJ1-6	once	TRBD1
CASSSGRLAGADSTDTQYF	TGTGCCAGCAGCTCCGGAAGGCTAGCGGGAGCGGATTCCACAGATACGCAGTATTTT	TRBV5-4	TRBJ2-3	-	TRBD2
CSVGGSRTEAFF	TGCAGCGTGGGGGGGTCCCGCACTGAAGCTTTCTTT	TRBV29-1	TRBJ1-1	once	-
CASSWRGGAGSHEQYF	TGCGCCAGCAGCTGGAGGGGTGGCGCCGGATCGCACGAGCAGTACTTC	TRBV5-1	TRBJ2-7	-	-
CASSTGLLNEKLFF	TGTGCCAGCAGCACGGGACTGCTGAATGAAAAACTGTTTTTT	TRBV6-5	TRBJ1-4	-	-
CATSDFSASGETQYF	TGTGCCACCAGTGATTTTTCTGCATCAGGGGAGACCCAGTACTTC	TRBV24-1	TRBJ2-5	-	-
CASSFAGQPNGYTF	TGTGCCAGCAGTTTCGCGGGACAGCCCAATGGCTACACCTTC	TRBV28	TRBJ1-2	-	TRBD1
CASSLGTGFGTEAFF	TGTGCCAGCAGCCTCGGGACAGGGTTCGGCACTGAAGCTTTCTTT	TRBV7-6	TRBJ1-1	-	TRBD1
CASSESHPKETQYF	TGCGCCAGCAGTGAGAGTCATCCTAAAGAGACCCAGTACTTC	TRBV10-1	TRBJ2-5	-	-
CATGPFLNYGYTF	TGTGCCACAGGTCCGTTTCTCAACTATGGCTACACCTTC	TRBV27	TRBJ1-2	few	-
CASSHTGIGSGNTIYF	TGCGCCAGCAGCCACACAGGGATAGGATCTGGAAACACCATATATTTT	TRBV5-1	TRBJ1-3	-	-
CASSTLAQVSPLHF	TGTGCCAGCAGCACCCTCGCTCAGGTTTCACCCCTCCACTTT	TRBV11-2	TRBJ1-6	-	-
CASSGRGGDTIYF	TGCGCCAGCAGCGGGAGAGGAGGAGACACCATATATTTT	TRBV5-1	TRBJ1-3	-	-
CASSLVRGETQYF	TGTGCCAGCAGCTTAGTTCGAGGGGAGACCCAGTACTTC	TRBV7-9	TRBJ2-5	-	-
CASSQGTMYNSPLHF	TGTGCCAGTAGCCAGGGGACTATGTATAATTCACCCCTCCACTTT	TRBV19	TRBJ1-6	-	-
CSAREREKLFF	TGCAGTGCTAGAGAGAGAGAAAAACTGTTTTTT	TRBV20-1	TRBJ1-4	-	-
CASSIVRGDQNIQYF	TGTGCCAGTAGTATAGTCAGGGGGGACCAAAACATTCAGTACTTC	TRBV19	TRBJ2-4	-	-
CASSEYRGGETQYF	TGTGCCAGCAGTGAATACAGGGGTGGGGAGACCCAGTACTTC	TRBV2	TRBJ2-5	once	TRBD1
CASSNWDRGAGNEQFF	TGCGCCAGCAGCAACTGGGACAGGGGGGCGGGCAATGAGCAGTTCTTC	TRBV5-1	TRBJ2-1	-	TRBD1
CASKTGPTGSVNSPLHF	TGTGCCAGTAAGACTGGGCCCACAGGCTCGGTTAATTCACCCCTCCACTTT	TRBV19	TRBJ1-6	-	-
CASSSSTFRGITETQYF	TGTGCCAGCAGTTCAAGCACGTTCCGGGGTATTACGGAGACCCAGTACTTC	TRBV28	TRBJ2-5	-	-
CASSIPGQGEAFF	TGTGCCAGTAGTATTCCCGGACAGGGTGAAGCTTTCTTT	TRBV19	TRBJ1-1	-	TRBD1
CASRDQGLSNQPQHF	TGTGCCAGCAGGGATCAGGGGCTTAGCAATCAGCCCCAGCATTTT	TRBV2	TRBJ1-5	few	-
CASSLGGLAGISYEQYF	TGCGCCAGCAGCTTGGGGGGGCTAGCGGGGATCTCCTACGAGCAGTACTTC	TRBV5-1	TRBJ2-7	-	TRBD2